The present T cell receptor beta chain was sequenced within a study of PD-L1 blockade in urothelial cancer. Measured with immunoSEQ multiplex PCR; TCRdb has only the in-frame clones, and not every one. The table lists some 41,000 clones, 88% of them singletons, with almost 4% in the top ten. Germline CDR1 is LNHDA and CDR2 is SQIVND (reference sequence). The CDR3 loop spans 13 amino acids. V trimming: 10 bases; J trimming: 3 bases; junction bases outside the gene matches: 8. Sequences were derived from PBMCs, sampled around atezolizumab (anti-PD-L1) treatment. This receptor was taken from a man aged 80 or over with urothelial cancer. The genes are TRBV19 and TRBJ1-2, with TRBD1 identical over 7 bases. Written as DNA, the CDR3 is TGTGCCACGGACAGGCCCCCTTACTATGGCTACACCTTC. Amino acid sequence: CATDRPPYYGYTF.